The 8 T cell receptor beta chains below come from one sample, sequenced in a study of T cell responses to AZD1222 COVID-19 vaccine. Clones were sequenced by immunoSEQ multiplex PCR, and TCRdb holds only the in-frame ones, with some missing. The repertoire consists of about 150,000 clones, with around 89% occurring once and the leading ten covering more than 3%. The material was peripheral blood, obtained on day 0 of MenACWY control vaccination. All receptors come from an adult in good health.

This clone is a singleton in its sample. The CDR3 DNA follows: TGTGCCAGCAGCTTAGCCACAGCCTACGAGCAGTACTTC. It yields the protein CASSLATAYEQYF. J is TRBJ2-7 and V is TRBV7-2; no clear D gene. The CDR3 runs to 13 residues. Germline CDR1 and CDR2: SGHTA and FQGNSA. The germline V and J ends were trimmed by 0 bases and 2 bases, with 5 bases remaining between them. Full variable domain (missing parts from reference TRBV7-2 and TRBJ2-7): GAGVSQSPSNKVTEKGKDVELRCDPISGHTALYWYRQSLGQGLEFLIYFQGNSAPDKSGLPSDRFSAERTGGSVSTLTIQRTQQEDSAVYLCASSLATAYEQYFGPGTRLTVT.

The chain employs TRBV3-1 (or the pseudogene TRBV3-2) and TRBJ2-5; unclear D gene. The length of the CDR3 is 15 residues. Trimming removed 0 bases from V and 7 bases from J, with 15 bases in between. Per germline, CDR1 LGHDT and CDR2 YNNKEL (reference sequence). In nucleotides, the CDR3 is TGTGCCAGCAGCCAAGAAGACCGTCAGGACGGGACCCAGTACTTC. Its protein is CASSQEDRQDGTQYF.

V and J are TRBV19 and TRBJ1-2; D call uncertain. Trimming shortened V by 3 bases and J by 3 bases, and 8 bases separated the two germline ends. The CDR3 has 13 amino acids. The germline CDR1 and CDR2 sequences are LNHDA and SQIVND (reference sequence). Here the CDR3 reads CASSILPHYGYTF. As DNA, the CDR3 is TGTGCCAGTAGTATTCTTCCTCACTATGGCTACACCTTC.

This rearrangement joins TRBV3-1 (or the pseudogene TRBV3-2) to TRBJ1-1; 7 bases map to TRBD1. Germline lookup yields CDR1 LGHDT and CDR2 YNNKEL (reference sequence). There are 14 residues in the CDR3. Trimming cost V 3 bases and J 4 bases; bases outside gene matches: 5. CDR3 protein: CASSQDRLGTEAFF. CDR3 in DNA: TGTGCCAGCAGCCAGGACAGGCTGGGCACTGAAGCTTTCTTT.

J is TRBJ2-5 and V is TRBV6-5; the D is unclear. Trimming stripped 2 bases from V and 7 bases from J, with 14 bases between. CDR3 length: 14 amino acids. From germline, CDR1 is MNHEY and CDR2 SVGAGI. The CDR3 region has the DNA TGTGCCAGCAGTTACGGGTGGGGTGGTGCGACCCAGTACTTC. Translation gives CASSYGWGGATQYF.

The rearrangement uses TRBV6-4 and TRBJ2-1; 10 bases align to TRBD2. Unmatched junction bases numbered 6, after V lost 5 bases and J lost 5 bases. In germline, CDR1 is MRHNA, CDR2 SNTAGT. This CDR3 is 15 amino acids long. CDR3 bases: TGTGCCAGCAGTCGTAGCGGGGGGACCAACAATGAGCAGTTCTTC. This gives the protein CASSRSGGTNNEQFF.

The V and J genes are TRBV12-3 or TRBV12-4 and TRBJ1-2; unclear D gene. This CDR3 is built from 11 residues. V was pared by 3 bases and J by 7 bases, with 6 bases between. The CDR3 region has the DNA TGTGCCAGCAGTTTTGGCGCTGGCTACACCTTC. It codes for CASSFGAGYTF.

This clone was seen only a few times. The chain couples TRBV27 to TRBJ2-1; TRBD2 might be the D (6 bases). This CDR3 is 19 amino acids long. CDR1 and CDR2 (germline): MNHEY, SMNVEV (reference sequence). Between the trimmed V and J ends, which lost 6 bases and 5 bases, there was a span of 29 bases. CDR3: CASSPVLIGTLGKDNEQFF. The CDR3 DNA reads as TGTGCCAGCAGCCCAGTTTTGATCGGGACTCTCGGTAAAGACAATGAGCAGTTCTTC.